The 27 T cell receptor beta chains below were found in one sample sequenced in a study of T-cell memory formation after mild COVID-19. TCRdb called the 5' RACE reads again in MiXCR, with one record for every CDR3 protein. The sample carries 300,000 to 400,000 distinct CDR3 sequences, approximately 14% recorded once. Material: PBMCs or a T cell subset sorted from them (not recorded which). The receptors originated from a man between 18 and 29 years old who had mild COVID-19 (a few samples of this study predate the infection). Cell type and time point are not known.

This clonotype was detected a few times. The V call is TRBV9, the J call TRBJ1-6, with 7 bases that match TRBD1. Per the germline V gene, CDR1 is SGDLS and CDR2 is YYNGEE. J was trimmed by 3 bases and V by 4 bases; bases with no gene match: 4. This CDR3 is 15 amino acids long. The CDR3 DNA reads as TGTGCCAGCAGCACCGGGGACAGCTATAATTCACCCCTCCACTTT. Translated: CASSTGDSYNSPLHF.

This clonotype came up many times. The V gene is TRBV20-1, the J gene TRBJ1-1; 7 bases are a match to TRBD1. V gave up 0 bases and J gave up 6 bases; unmatched junction bases: 7. This CDR3 contains 14 residues. CDR1 and CDR2 (germline): DFQATT, SNEGSKA (reference sequence). The CDR3 region is CSARDVRGVSEAFF. The CDR3 DNA sequence: TGCAGTGCTAGAGATGTCAGGGGGGTTTCTGAAGCTTTCTTT.

This clonotype was recorded at least ten times. This rearrangement joins TRBV3-1 to TRBJ1-1, with 8 bases that match TRBD1. The germline gives CDR1 LGHDT, CDR2 YNNKEL (reference sequence). The CDR3 has 14 residues. Unmatched junction bases numbered 6, after V lost 4 bases and J lost 5 bases. The CDR3 loop is CASSRDRGITEAFF. CDR3 bases: TGTGCCAGCAGCCGAGACAGGGGCATAACTGAAGCTTTCTTT.

This clonotype has a handful of counts. This rearrangement joins TRBV6-1 to TRBJ1-5; D remains unclear. CDR3 length equals 15 residues. Germline V gives CDR1 MNHNS, CDR2 SASEGT. V lost 7 bases to trimming and J lost 0 bases, with 13 bases between them. The CDR3 protein is CASKVLPLSNQPQHF. Written as DNA, the CDR3 is TGTGCCAGCAAGGTTCTCCCGCTTAGCAATCAGCCCCAGCATTTT.

This chain links TRBV12-3 or TRBV12-4 with TRBJ2-2, with D possibly called TRBD1 or TRBD2 (5 bases each). The V end was cut by 8 bases, the J end by 2 bases, with 15 bases between. CDR3 size: 15 residues. The DNA for the CDR3 is TGTGCCAGCGGATCGTGGGGGATCAACACCGGGGAGCTGTTTTTT. This sequence encodes CASGSWGINTGELFF.

This clonotype was counted between two and nine times. The chain links TRBV2 to TRBJ2-2; D possibly corresponds to TRBD1 (5 bases). Germline V gene data show CDR1 as SNHLY and CDR2 as FYNNEI. Between the trimmed V and J ends, which lost 6 bases and 9 bases, there was a span of 11 bases. This CDR3 region has 12 residues. The CDR3 DNA reads TGTGCCAGCAGAGATCGGACACGGGAGCTGTTTTTT. It encodes CASRDRTRELFF.

This clonotype was seen repeatedly, ten times or more. The rearrangement links TRBV7-2 to TRBJ2-1; D gene uncertain. V dropped 2 bases and J dropped 5 bases, with 10 bases sitting between them. This CDR3 comprises 14 residues. The germline gives CDR1 SGHTA, CDR2 FQGNSA. The CDR3 DNA follows: TGTGCCAGCAGCTTAATGGGTGGGGACAATGAGCAGTTCTTC. It specifies CASSLMGGDNEQFF.

This clonotype was observed a few times. The chain combines TRBV7-2 with TRBJ2-7; D not resolved. The CDR3 is made up of 15 amino acids. CDR1 SGHTA and CDR2 FQGNSA come from the germline V gene. V was shortened by 5 bases and J by 0 bases, with 14 bases between the two germline ends. The CDR3 is CASSHSADDSYEQYF. As DNA, the CDR3 is TGTGCCAGCAGCCATTCGGCGGACGACTCCTACGAGCAGTACTTC.

The chain joins TRBV29-1 to TRBJ1-1, with no clear D. The germline V gene encodes CDR1 SQVTM and CDR2 ANQGSEA. CDR3 size: 10 residues. V was cut by 4 bases and J by 4 bases, with 4 bases left in between. The CDR3 sequence is CSVAVTEAFF. The CDR3 DNA sequence: TGCAGCGTTGCAGTCACTGAAGCTTTCTTT.

There are a few counts of this clonotype. The chain uses TRBV6-2 or TRBV6-3 and TRBJ2-2; 7 nucleotides line up with TRBD1. This CDR3 comprises 16 residues. V lost 6 bases, J lost 6 bases, and 13 bases stayed unmatched. The germline V gene encodes CDR1 MNHEY and CDR2 SVGEGT. CDR3 coding DNA: TGTGCCAGCAGATACAGGGGTCCCTCTCAGCCCGGGGAGCTGTTTTTT. Protein sequence: CASRYRGPSQPGELFF.

This chain connects TRBV27 to TRBJ1-5; D gene unclear. Germline lookup yields CDR1 MNHEY and CDR2 SMNVEV (reference sequence). Trimming pared 3 bases from V and 1 base from J, leaving 4 bases between. The CDR3 totals 13 residues. CDR3 region: CASSFFSNQPQHF. DNA of the CDR3: TGTGCCAGCAGTTTTTTCAGCAATCAGCCCCAGCATTTT.

The chain carries TRBV20-1 and TRBJ1-1; D unresolved. Germline V gene sequence: CDR1 DFQATT, CDR2 SNEGSKA (reference sequence). This CDR3 contains 11 residues. With 1 base removed from V and 6 bases from J, the gap between germline ends came to 6 bases. CDR3 sequence reads: CSARGGAEAFF. The CDR3 DNA is TGCAGTGCTAGAGGTGGGGCTGAAGCTTTCTTT.

The chain employs TRBV6-6 and TRBJ2-2, with 10 bases identical to TRBD1. V was pared by 0 bases and J by 14 bases, with 3 bases of the junction left unmatched. The CDR3 extends over 13 amino acids. From germline, CDR1 is MNHNY and CDR2 SVGAGI (reference sequence). CDR3 sequence (DNA): TGTGCCAGCAGTTACTCGGGACAGGGGTTTCTGTTTTTT. Protein product: CASSYSGQGFLFF.

The chain employs TRBV12-3 or TRBV12-4 and TRBJ2-1, with 10 bases aligning to TRBD2. V was clipped by 1 base and J by 8 bases; unmatched bases: 5. CDR3 length: 15 residues. Written as DNA, the CDR3 is TGTGCCAGCAGTTTAGAGGCTAGCGGGGGCCATGAGCAGTTCTTC. It encodes CASSLEASGGHEQFF.

This clonotype was observed a handful of times. The chain couples TRBV7-9 to TRBJ1-2; D possibly corresponds to TRBD1 (6 bases). Trimming took 0 bases from V and 6 from J, leaving 11 bases between them. CDR1 is SEHNR and CDR2 is FQNEAQ in the germline V gene (reference sequence). This CDR3 region has 14 residues. CDR3 sequence: CASSLAPGHDGYTF. The CDR3 DNA is TGTGCCAGCAGCTTAGCTCCGGGACATGATGGCTACACCTTC.

J is TRBJ2-3 and V is TRBV4-3; weak D call: TRBD2 (5 bases). This CDR3 contains 13 residues. Trimming shortened V by 0 bases and J by 10 bases, and 11 bases separated the two germline ends. Germline CDR1 and CDR2: LGHNA and YSLEER. In nucleotides, the CDR3 is TGCGCCAGCAGCCAAGACGGGGTGGGAGCGCAGTATTTT. Its protein product is CASSQDGVGAQYF.

J is TRBJ2-3 and V is TRBV4-2; 9 positions match TRBD2. V lost 4 bases to trimming and J lost 5 bases; unmatched junction nucleotides: 7. Germline V gene data show CDR1 as LGHNA and CDR2 as YNFKEQ. The CDR3 has 15 residues. The DNA for the CDR3 is TGTGCCAGCAGCCCCGGCGGGGGGGCGGTAGATACGCAGTATTTT. Translating it yields CASSPGGGAVDTQYF.

This clonotype was seen many times. The V gene is TRBV7-2, the J gene TRBJ2-7; no definite D call. The CDR3 is 12 amino acids. Germline V gives CDR1 SGHTA, CDR2 FQGNSA. Trimming took 3 bases from V and 0 from J, leaving 3 bases between them. CDR3 loop: CASSLRSYEQYF. CDR3 DNA: TGTGCCAGCAGCTTGCGCTCCTACGAGCAGTACTTC. Full variable domain (remainder filled in from reference TRBV7-2 and TRBJ2-7): GAGVSQSPSNKVTEKGKDVELRCDPISGHTALYWYRQSLGQGLEFLIYFQGNSAPDKSGLPSDRFSAERTGGSVSTLTIQRTQQEDSAVYLCASSLRSYEQYFGPGTRLTVT.

V is TRBV7-9 and J is TRBJ2-7; 8 bases agree with TRBD1. CDR1 SEHNR and CDR2 FQNEAQ come from the germline V gene (reference sequence). The CDR3 sequence is 14 residues long. The chain's CDR3 is CASSSPGQVYGQYV. CDR3 coding DNA: TGTGCCAGCAGCTCCCCGGGACAGGTCTACGGGCAGTACGTC.

Here the CDR3 reads CASSGADVGDTQYF. Here the CDR3 DNA reads TGTGCCAGCAGTGGGGCGGACGTAGGAGATACGCAGTATTTT. This chain links TRBV6-1 with TRBJ2-3; D gene ambiguous. The germline CDR1 and CDR2 sequences are MNHNS and SASEGT. Trimming left V 4 bases short and J 5 bases short, with 13 bases between. CDR3 size: 14 residues.

The chain recombines TRBV5-1 with TRBJ1-4, with 8 bases identical to TRBD1. This CDR3 contains 13 residues. V lost 6 bases, J lost 5 bases, and 3 bases stayed unmatched. CDR1 is SGHRS, CDR2 YFSETQ, per germline. The CDR3 bases are TGCGCCAGCAAGACAGGGGCGAATGAAAAACTGTTTTTT. This encodes CASKTGANEKLFF.

The sample holds a few counts of this clonotype. J is TRBJ2-7 and V is TRBV20-1, with 11 bases lining up with TRBD2. V trimming: 0 bases; J trimming: 0 bases; junction bases outside the gene matches: 4. Germline lookup yields CDR1 DFQATT and CDR2 SNEGSKA (reference sequence). This CDR3 region has 16 residues. CDR3 residues: CSARDPSGGSSYEQYF. For the CDR3, the DNA is TGCAGTGCTAGAGACCCTAGCGGGGGGAGCTCCTACGAGCAGTACTTC.

This clonotype was found a few times. The chain employs TRBV3-1 and TRBJ2-5, with TRBD2 matching 9 bases. CDR3 length equals 18 residues. Germline V gives CDR1 LGHDT, CDR2 YNNKEL (reference sequence). V lost 3 bases to trimming and J lost 4 bases; unmatched junction nucleotides: 15. CDR3 coding DNA: TGTGCCAGCAGCCAGGGGTTAGTCGCTAGCGGGGAAGGAGAGACCCAGTACTTC. Translating gives CASSQGLVASGEGETQYF.

This clonotype was detected a few times. This chain connects TRBV16 to TRBJ2-1, with 9 bases aligning to TRBD1. With V trimmed by 3 bases and J by 9 bases, 6 bases remained unmatched. Germline V CDR1 and CDR2: KGHSY, FQNENV. CDR3 length: 14 amino acids. CDR3 bases: TGTGCCAGCAGCCAGTCGGACAGGGGAGGTGAGCAGTTCTTC. Its protein product is CASSQSDRGGEQFF.

This clonotype came up a few times. The chain carries TRBV6-6 and TRBJ2-5; 13 bases are a match to TRBD2. CDR1 is MNHNY, CDR2 SVGAGI, per germline (reference sequence). Germline trimming cut 5 bases from V and 4 bases from J; bases unmatched to any gene: 1. The length of the CDR3 is 14 residues. The CDR3 spells CASSGTSGVETQYF. In DNA form, the CDR3 reads TGTGCCAGCAGTGGGACTAGCGGGGTAGAGACCCAGTACTTC.

The table lists this clonotype with a few counts. The chain is built from TRBV18 and TRBJ2-1, with a tentative D call TRBD2 (5 bases). This CDR3 is built from 13 residues. V lost 0 bases, J lost 10 bases, and 10 bases lay in between. Looked up from germline, CDR1 is KGHSH and CDR2 is LQKENI. Here the CDR3 reads CASSPPGGPEQFF. CDR3 DNA sequence: TGTGCCAGCTCACCACCGGGCGGGCCGGAGCAGTTCTTC.

The chain recombines TRBV4-3 with TRBJ2-2; D ambiguous. Germline V gene lookup returns CDR1 LGHNA and CDR2 YSLEER. There are 17 residues in the CDR3. V was clipped by 1 base and J by 1 base, with 13 bases between them. The CDR3 nucleotides are TGCGCCAGCAGCCAAGCTTCCCATTGGCAGAACACCGGGGAGCTGTTTTTT. Residues: CASSQASHWQNTGELFF.